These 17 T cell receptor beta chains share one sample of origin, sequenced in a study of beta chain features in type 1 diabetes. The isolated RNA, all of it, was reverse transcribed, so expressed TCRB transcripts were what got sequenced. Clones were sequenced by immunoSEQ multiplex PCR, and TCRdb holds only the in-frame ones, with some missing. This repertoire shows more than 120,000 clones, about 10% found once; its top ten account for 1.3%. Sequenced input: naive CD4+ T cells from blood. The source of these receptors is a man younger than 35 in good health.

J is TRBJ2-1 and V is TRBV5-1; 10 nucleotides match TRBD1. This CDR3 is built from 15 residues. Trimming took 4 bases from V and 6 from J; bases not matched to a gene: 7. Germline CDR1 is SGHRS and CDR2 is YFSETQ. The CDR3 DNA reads TGCGCCAGCAGCGCGGGACAGGGGATTATCAATGAGCAGTTCTTC. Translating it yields CASSAGQGIINEQFF.

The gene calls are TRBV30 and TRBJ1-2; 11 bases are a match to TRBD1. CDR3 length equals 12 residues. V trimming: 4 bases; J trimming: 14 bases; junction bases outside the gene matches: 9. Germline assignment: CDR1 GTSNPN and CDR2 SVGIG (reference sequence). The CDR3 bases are TGTGCCTGGAACGACATGGGGACAGGGGGTACCTTC. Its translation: CAWNDMGTGGTF.

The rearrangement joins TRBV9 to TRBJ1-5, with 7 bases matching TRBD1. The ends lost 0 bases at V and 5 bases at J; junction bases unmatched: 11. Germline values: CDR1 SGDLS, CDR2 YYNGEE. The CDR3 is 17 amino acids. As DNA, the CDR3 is TGTGCCAGCAGCGTAGCTAGGGGCACAGGGGTGGATCAGCCCCAGCATTTT. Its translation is CASSVARGTGVDQPQHF.

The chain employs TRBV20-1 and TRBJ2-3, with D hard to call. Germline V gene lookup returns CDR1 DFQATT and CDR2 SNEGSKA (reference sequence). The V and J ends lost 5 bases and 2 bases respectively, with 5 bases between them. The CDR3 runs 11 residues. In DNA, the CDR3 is TGCAGTGCTGAGAACACAGATACGCAGTATTTT. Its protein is CSAENTDTQYF.

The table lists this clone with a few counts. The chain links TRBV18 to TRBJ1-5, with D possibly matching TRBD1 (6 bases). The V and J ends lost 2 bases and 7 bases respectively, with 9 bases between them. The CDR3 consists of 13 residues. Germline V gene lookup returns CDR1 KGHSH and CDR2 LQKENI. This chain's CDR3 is CASSPAQGQPQHF. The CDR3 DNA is TGTGCCAGCTCACCAGCACAGGGCCAGCCCCAGCATTTT.

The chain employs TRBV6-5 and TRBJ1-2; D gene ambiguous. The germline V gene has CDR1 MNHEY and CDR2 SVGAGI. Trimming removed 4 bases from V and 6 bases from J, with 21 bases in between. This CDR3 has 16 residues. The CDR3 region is CASSSPSRGKVNGYTF. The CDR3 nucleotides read TGTGCCAGCAGTTCTCCCAGTCGGGGAAAGGTTAATGGCTACACCTTC.

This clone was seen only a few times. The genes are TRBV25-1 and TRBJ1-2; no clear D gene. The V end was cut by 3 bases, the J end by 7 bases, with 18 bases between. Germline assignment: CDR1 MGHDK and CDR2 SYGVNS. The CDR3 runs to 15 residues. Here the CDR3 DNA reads TGTGCCAGCAGTGATCCTAACCCTACGGTCCGTGGCTACACCTTC. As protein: CASSDPNPTVRGYTF.

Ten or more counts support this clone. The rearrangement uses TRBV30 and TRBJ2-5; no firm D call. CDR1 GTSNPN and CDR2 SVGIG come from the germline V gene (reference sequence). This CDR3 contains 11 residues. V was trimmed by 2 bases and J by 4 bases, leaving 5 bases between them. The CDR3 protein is CAWSRLETQYF. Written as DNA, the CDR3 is TGTGCCTGGAGTCGTTTAGAGACCCAGTACTTC.

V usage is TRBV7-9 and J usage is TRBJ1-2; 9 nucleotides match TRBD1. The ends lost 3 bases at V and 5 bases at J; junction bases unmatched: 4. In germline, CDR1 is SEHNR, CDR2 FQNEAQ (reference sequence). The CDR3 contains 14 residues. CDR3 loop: CASSLDRGWYGYTF. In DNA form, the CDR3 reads TGTGCCAGCAGCTTGGACAGGGGATGGTATGGCTACACCTTC.

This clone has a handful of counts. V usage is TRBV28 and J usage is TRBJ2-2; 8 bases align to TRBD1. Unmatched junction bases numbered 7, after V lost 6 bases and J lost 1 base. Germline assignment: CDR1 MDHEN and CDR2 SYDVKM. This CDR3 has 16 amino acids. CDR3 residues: CASREPGTGNTGELFF. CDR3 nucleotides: TGTGCCAGCAGGGAGCCCGGGACAGGGAACACCGGGGAGCTGTTTTTT.

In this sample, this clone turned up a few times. The CDR3, as DNA: TGTGCCAGCAGTTATGGGGGCGAGAATCAAGAGACCCAGTACTTC. The encoded protein is CASSYGGENQETQYF. This chain joins TRBV6-6 and TRBJ2-5; weak D call: TRBD1 (6 bases). CDR1 is MNHNY, CDR2 SVGAGI, per germline (reference sequence). V lost 3 bases, J lost 2 bases, and 13 bases lay in between. The CDR3 has 15 amino acids.

CDR3 nucleotide sequence: TGTGCCAGCAGCCCCCGGGGATCAAACACAGATACGCAGTATTTT. It translates to CASSPRGSNTDTQYF. The J gene is TRBJ2-3, the V gene TRBV11-2, with a tentative D call TRBD2 (5 bases). The CDR3 has 15 residues. Germline values: CDR1 SGHAT, CDR2 FQNNGV. The V gene lost 5 bases and the J gene lost 2 bases, with 14 bases spanning the gap.

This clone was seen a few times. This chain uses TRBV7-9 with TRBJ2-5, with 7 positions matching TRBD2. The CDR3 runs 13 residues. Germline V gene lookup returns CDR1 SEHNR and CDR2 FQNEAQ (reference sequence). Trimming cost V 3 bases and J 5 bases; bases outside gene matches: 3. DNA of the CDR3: TGTGCCAGCAGCTTCGCGGGGGAGGAGACCCAGTACTTC. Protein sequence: CASSFAGEETQYF.

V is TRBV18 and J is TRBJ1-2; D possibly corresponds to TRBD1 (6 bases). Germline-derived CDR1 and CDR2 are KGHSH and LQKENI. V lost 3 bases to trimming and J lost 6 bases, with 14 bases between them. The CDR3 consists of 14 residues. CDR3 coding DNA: TGTGCCAGCTCACCTTCACGGAAGGGGGATGGCTACACCTTC. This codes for CASSPSRKGDGYTF. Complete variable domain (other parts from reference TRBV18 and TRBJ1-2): NAGVMQNPRHLVRRRGQEARLRCSPMKGHSHVYWYRQLPEEGLKFMVYLQKENIIDESGMPKERFSAEFPKEGPSILRIQQVVRGDSAAYFCASSPSRKGDGYTFGSGTRLTVV.

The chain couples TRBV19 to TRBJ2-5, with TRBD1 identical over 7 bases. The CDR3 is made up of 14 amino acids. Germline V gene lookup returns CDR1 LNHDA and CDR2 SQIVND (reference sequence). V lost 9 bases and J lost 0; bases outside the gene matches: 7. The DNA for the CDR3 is TGTGCCAGCAGCCGGGACAGAAACCAAGAGACCCAGTACTTC. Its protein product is CASSRDRNQETQYF.

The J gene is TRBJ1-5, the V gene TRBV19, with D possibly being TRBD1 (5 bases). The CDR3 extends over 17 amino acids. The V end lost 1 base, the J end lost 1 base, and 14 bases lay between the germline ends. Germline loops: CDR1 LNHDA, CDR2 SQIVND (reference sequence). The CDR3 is CASSIVSGLESNQPQHF. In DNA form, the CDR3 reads TGTGCCAGTAGTATAGTATCGGGACTCGAGAGCAATCAGCCCCAGCATTTT.

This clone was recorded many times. CDR3 region: CASSRGGQPYEQYF. CDR3 DNA sequence: TGTGCCAGCAGCAGAGGGGGACAGCCCTACGAGCAGTACTTC. This chain uses TRBV11-2 with TRBJ2-7; 7 nucleotides line up with TRBD1. Germline assignment: CDR1 SGHAT and CDR2 FQNNGV. The junction had 6 bases not matched to a gene; V was cut back by 5 bases and J by 2 bases. The CDR3 is made up of 14 amino acids.